These T cell receptor beta chains were read from a single sample in a study of T cell repertoires in cytomegalovirus infection. TCRdb re-derived calls from the reads in MiXCR, one entry per CDR3 protein. The sample contains 200,000 to 300,000 distinct CDR3 sequences, about an eighth of which appear only once. Sequenced material: PBMCs. The receptors here all came from a human donor in good health (CMV status not recorded). Some clones in this sample may be carry-over from other donors' samples. The CDR3 runs from the conserved cysteine through the conserved F or W. A D gene is named only where the DNA matches it firmly. Where a row states a size, it is once, few, many or the class of an expanded clone; other rows omit it.

J gene: TRBJ1-1; clone size: -; D gene: TRBD1; V gene: TRBV25-1; CDR3 DNA: TGTGCCAGCAGTGAAAGACTCGGACAGGGGGCTGAAGCTTTCTTT; CDR3 protein: CASSERLGQGAEAFF
J gene: TRBJ2-5; clone size: -; D gene: -; V gene: TRBV6-2/TRBV6-3; CDR3 DNA: TGTGCCAGCAGTTACTCCCCACCCGCCCAGTACTTC; CDR3 protein: CASSYSPPAQYF
J gene: TRBJ2-2; clone size: -; D gene: TRBD2; V gene: TRBV9; CDR3 DNA: TGTGCCAGCAGCGTAAAGGCTAGCGGGAGTTATACTGGCGGGGAGCTGTTTTTT; CDR3 protein: CASSVKASGSYTGGELFF
J gene: TRBJ2-1; clone size: few; D gene: TRBD2; V gene: TRBV5-1; CDR3 DNA: TGCGCCAGCAGCGGACGACTGGGACTAGCGGACTACAATGAGCAGTTCTTC; CDR3 protein: CASSGRLGLADYNEQFF
J gene: TRBJ1-4; clone size: many; D gene: -; V gene: TRBV7-9; CDR3 DNA: TGTGCCAGCAGCCACGATCCCGAAGTCGGAAAACTGTTTTTT; CDR3 protein: CASSHDPEVGKLFF
J gene: TRBJ2-4; clone size: -; D gene: -; V gene: TRBV6-8; CDR3 DNA: TGTGCCAGCAGGGACCGAGCCAAAAACATTCAGTACTTC; CDR3 protein: CASRDRAKNIQYF
J gene: TRBJ2-1; clone size: few; D gene: TRBD1; V gene: TRBV5-4; CDR3 DNA: TGTGCCAGCAGCTTGGCCTCGCAGGGGGCCAATGAGCAGTTCTTC; CDR3 protein: CASSLASQGANEQFF
J gene: TRBJ1-1; clone size: few; D gene: TRBD1; V gene: TRBV5-1; CDR3 DNA: TGCGCCAGCAGCGGGGACAGGGGGCTGGTCACTGAAGCTTTCTTT; CDR3 protein: CASSGDRGLVTEAFF
J gene: TRBJ1-1; clone size: -; D gene: TRBD1; V gene: TRBV5-5; CDR3 DNA: TGTGCCAGCAGTCACCCGGACAGGGTGAACACTGAAGCTTTCTTT; CDR3 protein: CASSHPDRVNTEAFF
J gene: TRBJ2-1; clone size: -; D gene: -; V gene: TRBV28; CDR3 DNA: TGTGCCAGCAGCCCCGCCTTCCCCGTTGACAATGAGCAGTTCTTC; CDR3 protein: CASSPAFPVDNEQFF
J gene: TRBJ1-2; clone size: few; D gene: TRBD1; V gene: TRBV20-1; CDR3 DNA: TGCAGTGCTATTCCGGGACAGGGGTTCGGCTACACCTTC; CDR3 protein: CSAIPGQGFGYTF
J gene: TRBJ1-5; clone size: many; D gene: -; V gene: TRBV7-8; CDR3 DNA: TGTGCCAGCAGCTCGGGGCTGGGGAATCAGCCCCAGCATTTT; CDR3 protein: CASSSGLGNQPQHF
J gene: TRBJ2-7; clone size: -; D gene: -; V gene: TRBV5-6; CDR3 DNA: TGTGCCAGCAGCTTGGCCGGGACATCAAACTCGGGCGAGCAGTACTTC; CDR3 protein: CASSLAGTSNSGEQYF
J gene: TRBJ2-2; clone size: many; D gene: -; V gene: TRBV7-2; CDR3 DNA: TGTGCCAGCAGCTTGGGAGGACCTCTCACGGCCTCGGCCACCGGGGAGCTGTTTTTT; CDR3 protein: CASSLGGPLTASATGELFF
J gene: TRBJ1-1; clone size: -; D gene: -; V gene: TRBV12-3/TRBV12-4; CDR3 DNA: TGTGCCAGCAGTTCCCGACAGGAAGCTTTCTTT; CDR3 protein: CASSSRQEAFF
J gene: TRBJ2-3; clone size: many; D gene: -; V gene: TRBV7-3; CDR3 DNA: TGTGCCAGCAGCCTTCAAGGGGGAGGCTCAGATACGCAGTATTTT; CDR3 protein: CASSLQGGGSDTQYF
J gene: TRBJ2-4; clone size: -; D gene: -; V gene: TRBV7-8; CDR3 DNA: TGTGCCAGCAGCCAGAAGGAGGGCGTTCTAGCCAAAAACATTCAGTACTTC; CDR3 protein: CASSQKEGVLAKNIQYF
J gene: TRBJ2-5; clone size: many; D gene: TRBD2; V gene: TRBV7-8; CDR3 DNA: TGTGCCAGCAGCTTGGTGACTAGCGGGAGGAGGGGAGAGACCCAGTACTTC; CDR3 protein: CASSLVTSGRRGETQYF
J gene: TRBJ2-7; clone size: many; D gene: TRBD2; V gene: TRBV7-6; CDR3 DNA: TGTGCCAGCAGCTTACTAGGACTAGCATCCTACGAGCAGTACTTC; CDR3 protein: CASSLLGLASYEQYF
J gene: TRBJ2-1; clone size: many; D gene: TRBD2; V gene: TRBV6-5; CDR3 DNA: TGTGCCAGCAAGACCTCGGGCGGGAGTACCGATGAGCAGTTCTTC; CDR3 protein: CASKTSGGSTDEQFF
J gene: TRBJ2-7; clone size: many; D gene: -; V gene: TRBV6-2/TRBV6-3; CDR3 DNA: TGTGCCAGCAGCCAGCCGGGACCCAAATCCTACGAGCAGTACTTC; CDR3 protein: CASSQPGPKSYEQYF
J gene: TRBJ2-7; clone size: few; D gene: -; V gene: TRBV29-1; CDR3 DNA: TGCAGCGTTGAGGGCGGGAAAGGCGAGCAGTACTTC; CDR3 protein: CSVEGGKGEQYF
J gene: TRBJ2-2; clone size: many; D gene: -; V gene: TRBV7-2; CDR3 DNA: TGTGCCAGCAGCTTATTAGTGAACACCGGGGAGCTGTTTTTT; CDR3 protein: CASSLLVNTGELFF
J gene: TRBJ2-3; clone size: few; D gene: -; V gene: TRBV7-9; CDR3 DNA: TGTGCCAGTGAGGGAAGGGATACGCAGTATTTT; CDR3 protein: CASEGRDTQYF
J gene: TRBJ2-7; clone size: few; D gene: -; V gene: TRBV29-1; CDR3 DNA: TGCAGCGTTGAACAGGGCGTTTACGAGCAGTACTTC; CDR3 protein: CSVEQGVYEQYF
J gene: TRBJ2-2; clone size: many; D gene: TRBD2; V gene: TRBV11-1; CDR3 DNA: TGTGCCAGCAGCTTCGGCGGGAGCACCGGGGAGCTGTTTTTT; CDR3 protein: CASSFGGSTGELFF
J gene: TRBJ2-7; clone size: few; D gene: TRBD2; V gene: TRBV6-5; CDR3 DNA: TGTGCCAGCAGGGAACTAGCGGGTAGAAACTACGAGCAGTACTTC; CDR3 protein: CASRELAGRNYEQYF
J gene: TRBJ2-5; clone size: many; D gene: TRBD1; V gene: TRBV7-2; CDR3 DNA: TGTGCCAGCAGCTTGACCGGGACAGGGAAAGCGGAGACCCAGTACTTC; CDR3 protein: CASSLTGTGKAETQYF
J gene: TRBJ2-3; clone size: -; D gene: -; V gene: TRBV7-3; CDR3 DNA: TGTGCCAGCAGTACCTCGGAAGCGGGACAAGATACGCAGTATTTT; CDR3 protein: CASSTSEAGQDTQYF